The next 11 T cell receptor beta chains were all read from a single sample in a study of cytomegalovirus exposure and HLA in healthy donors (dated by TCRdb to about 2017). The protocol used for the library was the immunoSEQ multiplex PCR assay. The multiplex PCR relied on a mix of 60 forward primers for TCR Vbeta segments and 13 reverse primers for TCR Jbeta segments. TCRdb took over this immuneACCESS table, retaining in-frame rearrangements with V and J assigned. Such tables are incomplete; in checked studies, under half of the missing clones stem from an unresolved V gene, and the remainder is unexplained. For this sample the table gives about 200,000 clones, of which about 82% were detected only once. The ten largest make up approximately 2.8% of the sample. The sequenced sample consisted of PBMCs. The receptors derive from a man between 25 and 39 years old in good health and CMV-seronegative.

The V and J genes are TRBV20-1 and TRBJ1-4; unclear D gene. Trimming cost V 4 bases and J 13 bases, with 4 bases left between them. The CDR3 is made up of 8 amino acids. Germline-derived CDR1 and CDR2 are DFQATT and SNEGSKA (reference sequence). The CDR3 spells CSATLLFF. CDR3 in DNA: TGCAGTGCTACCCTACTGTTTTTT.

CDR3 nucleotide sequence: TGTGCCATCAGGGGGGGACTAGCGTACACAGATACGCAGTATTTT. The encoded protein is CAIRGGLAYTDTQYF. This chain connects TRBV10-3 to TRBJ2-3; 10 bases line up with TRBD2. The V segment lost 6 bases and the J segment 2 bases; nucleotides outside the gene matches: 5. Germline V gene lookup returns CDR1 ENHRY and CDR2 SYGVKD. The CDR3 spans 15 residues.

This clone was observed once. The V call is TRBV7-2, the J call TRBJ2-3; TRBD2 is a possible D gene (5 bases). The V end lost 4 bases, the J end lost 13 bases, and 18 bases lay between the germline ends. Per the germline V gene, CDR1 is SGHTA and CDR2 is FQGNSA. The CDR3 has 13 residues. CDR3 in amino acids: CASSSPGESRKYF. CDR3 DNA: TGTGCCAGCAGCTCGCCTGGGGAGTCTCGGAAGTATTTT.

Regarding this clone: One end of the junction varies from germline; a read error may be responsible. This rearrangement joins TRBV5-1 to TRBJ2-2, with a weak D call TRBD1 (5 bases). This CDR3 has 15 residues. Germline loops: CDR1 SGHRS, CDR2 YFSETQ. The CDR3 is CASTLGLGNTGELFF. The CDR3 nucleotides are TGCGCCAGCACCTTGGGGCTTGGCAACACCGGGGAGCTGTTTTTT.

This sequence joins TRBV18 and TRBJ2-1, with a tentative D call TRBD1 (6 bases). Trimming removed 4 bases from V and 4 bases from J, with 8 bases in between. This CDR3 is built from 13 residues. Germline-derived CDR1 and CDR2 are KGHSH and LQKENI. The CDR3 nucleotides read TGTGCCAGCTCACTCGGACAGTACAATGAGCAGTTCTTC. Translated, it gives CASSLGQYNEQFF.

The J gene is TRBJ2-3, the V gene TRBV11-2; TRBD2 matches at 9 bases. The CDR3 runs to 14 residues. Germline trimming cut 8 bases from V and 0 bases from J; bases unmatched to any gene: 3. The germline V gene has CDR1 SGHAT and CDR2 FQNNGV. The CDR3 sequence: CASQRGASTDTQYF. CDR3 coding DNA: TGTGCCAGCCAGCGGGGGGCTAGCACAGATACGCAGTATTTT. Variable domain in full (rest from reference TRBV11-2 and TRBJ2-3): EAGVAQSPRYKIIEKRQSVAFWCNPISGHATLYWYQQILGQGPKLLIQFQNNGVVDDSQLPKDRFSAERLKGVDSTLKIQPAKLEDSAVYLCASQRGASTDTQYFGPGTRLTVL.

CDR3 sequence: CAIKDRAISNTEAFF. In DNA, the CDR3 is TGTGCCATCAAGGACAGGGCTATCTCCAACACTGAAGCTTTCTTT. The J gene is TRBJ1-1, the V gene TRBV6-1; 8 positions agree with TRBD1. V lost 10 bases to trimming and J lost 2 bases; unmatched junction nucleotides: 12. Germline assignment: CDR1 MNHNS and CDR2 SASEGT. The CDR3 runs 15 residues.

The CDR3 bases are TGTGCCAGTCAGCGGGGGGGCCGCGGAAAAGAGACCCAGTACTTC. Protein: CASQRGGRGKETQYF. The chain is built from TRBV6-1 and TRBJ2-5; TRBD2 aligns across 10 bases. The V and J ends lost 9 bases and 3 bases, in that order; junction bases with no gene match: 10. This CDR3 has 15 residues. In germline, CDR1 is MNHNS, CDR2 SASEGT.

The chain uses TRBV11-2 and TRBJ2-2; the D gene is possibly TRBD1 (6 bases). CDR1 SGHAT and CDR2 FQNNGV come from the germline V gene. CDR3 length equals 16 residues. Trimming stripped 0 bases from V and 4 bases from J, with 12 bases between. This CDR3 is CASSLDQTGFTGELFF. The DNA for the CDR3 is TGTGCCAGCAGCTTAGATCAGACAGGATTCACCGGGGAGCTGTTTTTT.

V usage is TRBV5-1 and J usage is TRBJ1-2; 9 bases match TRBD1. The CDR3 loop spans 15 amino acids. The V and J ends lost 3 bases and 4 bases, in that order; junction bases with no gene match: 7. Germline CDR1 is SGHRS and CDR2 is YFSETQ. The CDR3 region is CASSSSGTGLYGYTF. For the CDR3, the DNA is TGCGCCAGCAGCTCGTCCGGGACAGGGCTCTATGGCTACACCTTC.

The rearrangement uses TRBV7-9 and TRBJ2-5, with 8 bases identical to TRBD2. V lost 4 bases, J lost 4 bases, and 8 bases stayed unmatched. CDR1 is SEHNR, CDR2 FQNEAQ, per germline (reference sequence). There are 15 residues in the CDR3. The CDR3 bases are TGTGCCAGCAGCTCCTACCTAGCGGGTGGAGAGACCCAGTACTTC. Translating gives CASSSYLAGGETQYF.